This TCR beta chain is from a study of graft-versus-host responses after intestinal transplantation. Note on this clone: Its antigen is not known.

In germline, CDR1 is LGHNA, CDR2 YSLEER. CDR3 length: 14 residues. V was clipped by 4 bases and J by 4 bases, with 13 bases between them. Sequencing used immunoSEQ multiplex PCR; TCRdb keeps in-frame clones, though not all of them. The profile shows 85,000 to 100,000 clones, around 93% of them singletons. The V call is TRBV4-3, the J call TRBJ1-1, with a possible D match to TRBD1 (5 bases). This clonotype was sampled from a human donor who received an intestinal transplant. Sequences were derived from unstimulated CD8+ T cells sorted from spleen or lymph node cells, sampled before intestinal transplant. The CDR3 spells CASSPSGTPTEAFF. The CDR3 region has the DNA TGCGCCAGCAGCCCCTCGGGGACTCCCACTGAAGCTTTCTTT.